This TCR beta chain is from a study of cytomegalovirus exposure and HLA in healthy donors. Study-wide results and caveats: Most CMV-associated TCR beta chains appeared HLA-restricted in a later analysis.

The CDR3 loop spans 15 amino acids. The germline CDR1 and CDR2 sequences are PRHDT and FYEKMQ (reference sequence). V shed 5 bases and J 1 base; nucleotides not matched to a gene: 7. The PCR used 60 Vbeta and 13 Jbeta primers. The data were produced by immunoSEQ multiplex PCR, yet TCRdb's version contains in-frame clones alone and is incomplete. Here the sample spans about 180,000 clones, about 80% being singletons. About this clone itself: No antigen is known for it.

The V and J genes are TRBV13 and TRBJ1-1, with 7 bases that match TRBD1. This TCR was sampled from a man aged 40-49 years in good health and CMV-seronegative. The specimen sequenced was PBMCs. CDR3 nucleotide sequence: TGTGCCAGCAGCGCTCGGACAGGCCGGAACACTGAAGCTTTCTTT. It specifies CASSARTGRNTEAFF.